This T cell receptor (beta chain) was found in a study of cytomegalovirus exposure and HLA in healthy donors. Findings of the study overall: Among TCR beta chains, those listed as cytomegalovirus-associated numbered over 150. Common viral pathogens seemed to be connected with several of the most significant clusters, according to a later analysis. When a later analysis compared HLA-associated TCR beta chains with equally common others, the HLA-associated chains turned out to be more clonally expanded and to have lower generation probabilities. Three of the chains that were CMV-associated were confirmed in vitro to be specific for CMV antigens.

Primers for the PCR totalled 60 Vbeta and 13 Jbeta. Only in-frame clones appear in the TCRdb table, and some are missing; sequencing was by immunoSEQ multiplex PCR. The sample has over 100,000 clones; roughly 63% are singletons. Note on this clone: Its antigen is currently unknown.

Sample: PBMCs. The sequence derives from a middle-aged man in good health and CMV-seropositive.

In DNA form, the CDR3 reads TGTGCCAGCCGCGAGGGGACTAGCCCCTACGAGCAGTACTTC. As protein: CASREGTSPYEQYF. V gene TRBV21-1 combines with J gene TRBJ2-7; the table's D call, TRBD2, was not checked against the DNA. TRBV21-1 is a known pseudogene. The CDR3 length is 14 residues.